The 22 T cell receptor beta chains below all came from one sample that was sequenced in a study of beta chain features in type 1 diabetes. Expressed TCRB transcripts were sequenced after all isolated RNA was converted to cDNA. Produced via immunoSEQ multiplex PCR; TCRdb's table is partial and in-frame only. The sample has around 180,000 clones; about an eighth are singletons. The sample consisted of central memory CD4+ T cells from blood. These TCRs come from a woman between 18 and 30 years old in good health.

The J gene is TRBJ1-1, the V gene TRBV6-6, with D possibly being TRBD1 (6 bases). The V end lost 2 bases, the J end lost 3 bases, and 13 bases lay between the germline ends. The CDR3 has 15 amino acids. Germline V CDR1 and CDR2: MNHNY, SVGAGI (reference sequence). The CDR3 loop is CASSYPGTPHTEAFF. DNA for the CDR3: TGTGCCAGCAGTTACCCCGGGACACCCCACACTGAAGCTTTCTTT.

This chain links TRBV30 with TRBJ1-1, with a weak D call TRBD1 (6 bases). The CDR3 covers 15 residues. Germline V gene sequence: CDR1 GTSNPN, CDR2 SVGIG (reference sequence). The V end lost 4 bases, the J end lost 1 base, and 16 bases lay between the germline ends. The CDR3 here is CAWTLGGQRNTEAFF. In DNA form, the CDR3 reads TGTGCCTGGACCCTAGGGGGACAAAGGAACACTGAAGCTTTCTTT.

This clone has more than one count but fewer than ten. The chain combines TRBV29-1 with TRBJ1-1; 8 positions match TRBD1. Trimming cost V 5 bases and J 5 bases; bases outside gene matches: 7. Germline CDR1 is SQVTM and CDR2 is ANQGSEA. The CDR3 length is 13 residues. CDR3 protein: CSVRQGRGTEAFF. CDR3 coding DNA: TGCAGCGTTCGACAGGGGAGGGGAACTGAAGCTTTCTTT.

This clone was detected a few times. This chain joins TRBV27 and TRBJ2-2; maybe TRBD1 (5 bases). Trimming left V 9 bases short and J 7 bases short, with 18 bases between. The CDR3 runs to 14 residues. The germline gives CDR1 MNHEY, CDR2 SMNVEV (reference sequence). The CDR3 protein is CAREIHRFGGELFF. The CDR3 bases are TGTGCCAGGGAGATACACAGGTTCGGCGGGGAGCTGTTTTTT.

This chain connects TRBV5-6 to TRBJ2-3; TRBD2 matches 9 bases. The CDR3 has 15 residues. V lost 6 bases and J lost 5; bases outside the gene matches: 10. Per the germline V gene, CDR1 is SGHDT and CDR2 is YYEEEE. CDR3 sequence: CASKKLGLALDTQYF. The DNA of the CDR3 is TGTGCCAGCAAAAAGCTGGGACTAGCCTTAGATACGCAGTATTTT.

This clone turned up a few times. J is TRBJ2-3 and V is TRBV5-1; 7 bases match TRBD2. Germline V gene sequence: CDR1 SGHRS, CDR2 YFSETQ. The V segment lost 6 bases and the J segment 2 bases; nucleotides outside the gene matches: 9. The CDR3 totals 15 residues. CDR3 amino acids: CASKPSGVDTDTQYF. The DNA of the CDR3 is TGCGCCAGCAAGCCCAGCGGGGTTGACACAGATACGCAGTATTTT.

In this sample, this clone turned up a few times. The rearrangement joins TRBV28 to TRBJ2-5, with 8 bases lining up with TRBD2. The CDR3 spans 15 residues. Germline CDR1 is MDHEN and CDR2 is SYDVKM. The V gene end was trimmed by 6 bases and the J gene end by 4 bases; junction bases not matched to a gene: 10. The CDR3 DNA is TGTGCCAGCAGCTTCGCAGGGACTAGTAGAGAGACCCAGTACTTC. Translated: CASSFAGTSRETQYF.

J is TRBJ1-1 and V is TRBV10-3, with 7 bases that match TRBD1. This CDR3 spans 14 amino acids. Trimming cost V 6 bases and J 7 bases; bases outside gene matches: 11. Germline V gene sequence: CDR1 ENHRY, CDR2 SYGVKD. The CDR3 is CAISPTGTEGEAFF. DNA for the CDR3: TGTGCCATCAGCCCCACCGGGACAGAGGGTGAAGCTTTCTTT.

This clone was seen a single time. The rearrangement joins TRBV28 to TRBJ2-7, with a tentative D call TRBD2 (6 bases). This CDR3 is 13 amino acids long. Trimming removed 4 bases from V and 12 bases from J, with 19 bases in between. Per the germline V gene, CDR1 is MDHEN and CDR2 is SYDVKM. CDR3 protein: CASSSPGLPTPYF. CDR3 nucleotides: TGTGCCAGCAGTTCCCCGGGACTTCCAACTCCGTACTTC.

This chain connects TRBV29-1 to TRBJ2-1, with TRBD1 as a possible D gene (6 bases). The germline V and J ends were trimmed by 4 bases and 9 bases, with 25 bases remaining between them. The CDR3 is made up of 16 amino acids. Germline CDR1 is SQVTM and CDR2 is ANQGSEA. The CDR3 nucleotides read TGCAGCGTTGGACAGGTGGAAAACCAAATATCCACTGAGCAGTTCTTC. Amino acid sequence: CSVGQVENQISTEQFF.

This rearrangement joins TRBV30 to TRBJ2-1; a weak D match, TRBD2 (6 bases). The ends were cut back, 3 bases at V and 10 bases at J, with 16 bases in the middle. Germline CDR1 GTSNPN, CDR2 SVGIG (reference sequence). The CDR3 is 13 residues long. The CDR3: CAWRRESAREQFF. The CDR3 DNA sequence: TGTGCCTGGAGGCGGGAATCCGCGAGGGAGCAGTTCTTC.

The rearrangement links TRBV28 to TRBJ2-3, with TRBD2 as a possible D gene (5 bases). The V end lost 1 base, the J end lost 6 bases, and 8 bases lay between the germline ends. CDR3 length equals 13 residues. CDR1 MDHEN and CDR2 SYDVKM come from the germline V gene. The CDR3 DNA reads TGTGCCAGCAGTTTATCGGAGGCGGATACGCAGTATTTT. It translates to CASSLSEADTQYF.

The chain joins TRBV5-1 to TRBJ2-2; no clear D gene. Germline V gene data show CDR1 as SGHRS and CDR2 as YFSETQ. Trimming removed 0 bases at V and 1 base at J, with 4 bases between. The CDR3 loop spans 14 amino acids. The chain's CDR3 is CASSLAGNTGELFF. The DNA for the CDR3 is TGCGCCAGCAGCTTGGCGGGGAACACCGGGGAGCTGTTTTTT.

The chain employs TRBV23-1 and TRBJ2-3; TRBD1 might be the D (6 bases). TRBV23-1 is recorded as an ORF, its role being uncertain. The CDR3 is 16 residues long. Deletions cut 3 bases from V and 4 bases from J, with 17 bases between. Here the CDR3 reads CASSHPGHGSPDTQYF. DNA of the CDR3: TGCGCCAGCAGTCATCCGGGACATGGGTCCCCAGATACGCAGTATTTT.

The chain links TRBV27 to TRBJ1-1, with 7 bases matching TRBD1. V shed 6 bases and J 0 bases; nucleotides not matched to a gene: 1. CDR1 is MNHEY, CDR2 SMNVEV, per germline (reference sequence). This CDR3 is built from 13 residues. The CDR3 protein is CASRQGLNTEAFF. The CDR3 DNA sequence: TGTGCCAGCAGACAGGGGCTGAACACTGAAGCTTTCTTT.

The V call is TRBV30, the J call TRBJ1-2; tentatively, D is TRBD1 (5 bases). The CDR3 sequence is 13 residues long. Trimming took 4 bases from V and 7 from J, leaving 16 bases between them. The germline V gene has CDR1 GTSNPN and CDR2 SVGIG (reference sequence). The CDR3 sequence: CAWKFPGVRGYTF. The CDR3 nucleotides are TGTGCCTGGAAATTTCCGGGGGTCCGTGGCTACACCTTC.

This rearrangement joins TRBV2 to TRBJ1-4; the D gene is possibly TRBD1 (6 bases). Germline CDR1 and CDR2: SNHLY and FYNNEI. V dropped 10 bases and J dropped 8 bases, with 14 bases sitting between them. The CDR3 extends over 12 amino acids. This chain's CDR3 is CATRGDNEKLFF. In nucleotides, the CDR3 is TGTGCCACCCGAGGGGACAACGAAAAACTGTTTTTT.

This chain connects TRBV30 to TRBJ2-5; TRBD2 matches at 14 bases. Germline V CDR1 and CDR2: GTSNPN, SVGIG (reference sequence). The CDR3 length is 19 residues. J gave up 0 bases and V 0 bases, and 9 bases lay outside the gene matches. CDR3 sequence reads: CAWSVPKGTSGRNQETQYF. The CDR3 DNA sequence: TGTGCCTGGAGTGTACCCAAAGGGACTAGCGGGAGAAACCAAGAGACCCAGTACTTC.

In its sample, this clone was seen a few times. The chain is built from TRBV21-1 and TRBJ2-3; the table names TRBD2, a call not compared with the DNA. TRBV21-1 constitutes a pseudogene. This CDR3 region has 16 residues. This chain's CDR3 is CASSKPSGRSRDTQYF. CDR3 in DNA: TGTGCCAGCAGCAAACCTAGCGGGAGGTCTCGAGATACGCAGTATTTT.

This sequence joins TRBV19 and TRBJ2-6, with unresolved D. CDR1 is LNHDA and CDR2 is SQIVND in the germline V gene (reference sequence). V lost 8 bases and J lost 0, with 5 bases in between. CDR3 length: 13 amino acids. The CDR3: CASSISGANVLTF. The CDR3 nucleotides read TGTGCCAGTTCAATCTCTGGGGCCAACGTCCTGACTTTC. The full variable domain, its missing parts supplied by reference TRBV19 and TRBJ2-6, is DGGITQSPKYLFRKEGQNVTLSCEQNLNHDAMYWYRQDPGQGLRLIYYSQIVNDFQKGDIAEGYSVSREKKESFPLTVTSAQKNPTAFYLCASSISGANVLTFGAGSRLTVL.

This clone was observed a handful of times. This chain links TRBV28 with TRBJ1-1; D might be TRBD1 (6 bases). This CDR3 comprises 15 residues. The germline CDR1 and CDR2 sequences are MDHEN and SYDVKM. V shed 4 bases and J shed 1 base, with 13 bases lying between them. CDR3 nucleotide sequence: TGTGCCAGCAGTTCTCGGGGGGCGGGGAACACTGAAGCTTTCTTT. This encodes CASSSRGAGNTEAFF.

A few counts support this clone. The same CDR3 can be traced to other DNA sequences in this sample. The chain uses TRBV30 and TRBJ1-2; tentatively, D is TRBD1 (6 bases). Germline lookup yields CDR1 GTSNPN and CDR2 SVGIG (reference sequence). Trimming stripped 5 bases from V and 8 bases from J, with 18 bases between. This CDR3 contains 13 residues. CDR3 sequence reads: CAWALGGARGYTF. In DNA, the CDR3 is TGTGCCTGGGCTCTCGGGGGGGCGCGAGGCTACACCTTC.